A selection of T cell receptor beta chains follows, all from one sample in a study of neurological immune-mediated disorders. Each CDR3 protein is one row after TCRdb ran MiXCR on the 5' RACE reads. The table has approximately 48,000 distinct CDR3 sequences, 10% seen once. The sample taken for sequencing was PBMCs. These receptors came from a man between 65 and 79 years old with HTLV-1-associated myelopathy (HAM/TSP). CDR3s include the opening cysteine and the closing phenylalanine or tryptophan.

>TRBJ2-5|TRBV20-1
CSARAGGGVETQYF
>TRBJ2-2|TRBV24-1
CATSAGGHTGELFF
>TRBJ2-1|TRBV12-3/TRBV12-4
CASTGLAGVDEQFF
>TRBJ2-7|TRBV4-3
CASSQGRTADYEQYF
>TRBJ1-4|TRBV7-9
CASSLGVPDWGEKLFF
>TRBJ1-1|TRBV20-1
CSARENTEAFF
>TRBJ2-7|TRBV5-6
CASSSVDRDRYEQYF
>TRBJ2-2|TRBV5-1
CASRFIRDYSNTGELFF
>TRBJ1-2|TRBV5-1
CASSFGSEYGYTF
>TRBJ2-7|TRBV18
CASSPTQFHEQYF
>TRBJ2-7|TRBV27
CASSQPGQLNYEQYF
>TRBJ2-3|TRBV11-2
CASSSGSTDTQYF
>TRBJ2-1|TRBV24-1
CATSDPTSHPYDTQFF
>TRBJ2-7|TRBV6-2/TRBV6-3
CASTDRYYEQYF
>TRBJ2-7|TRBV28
CASSPVRPGWIEQYF
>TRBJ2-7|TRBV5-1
CASSREGAYEQYF
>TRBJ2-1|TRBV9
CASSVGLRGSGKYNEQFF
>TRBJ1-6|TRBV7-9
CASSRQGSPLHF
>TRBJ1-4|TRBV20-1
CSARVGFSNEKLFF
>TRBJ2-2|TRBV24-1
CATSGHQDTGELFF
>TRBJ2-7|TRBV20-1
CSADTGGLYEQYF
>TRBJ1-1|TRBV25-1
CASSAPLRTAGTEAFF